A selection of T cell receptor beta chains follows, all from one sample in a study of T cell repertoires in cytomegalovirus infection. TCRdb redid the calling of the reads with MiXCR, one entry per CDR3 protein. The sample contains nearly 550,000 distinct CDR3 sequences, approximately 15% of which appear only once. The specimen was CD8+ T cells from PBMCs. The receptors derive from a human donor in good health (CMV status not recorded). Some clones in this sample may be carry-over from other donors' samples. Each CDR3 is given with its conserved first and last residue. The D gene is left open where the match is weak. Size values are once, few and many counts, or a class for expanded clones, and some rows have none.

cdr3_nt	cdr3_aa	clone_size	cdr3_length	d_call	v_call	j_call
TGCAGCGTTGTAGGACAGGGAGTAGGTGTCAACTATGGCTACACCTTC	CSVVGQGVGVNYGYTF	-	16	TRBD1	TRBV29-1	TRBJ1-2
TGTGCCAGCAGTCATCAGGGGGCCCAAGGGGACACTGAAGCTTTCTTT	CASSHQGAQGDTEAFF	many	16	TRBD1	TRBV6-1	TRBJ1-1
TGTGCCAGCAGGCCCCTGAGGCTAGCGGGAGCCTACAATGAGCAGTTCTTC	CASRPLRLAGAYNEQFF	many	17	TRBD2	TRBV28	TRBJ2-1
TGCAGTGCTAGCCCTCCATTAAAAAACACAGATACGCAGTATTTT	CSASPPLKNTDTQYF	many	15	-	TRBV20-1	TRBJ2-3
TGTGCCAGCAGCGCCGGGTGGTCCTGGACTGAAGCTTTCTTT	CASSAGWSWTEAFF	many	14	-	TRBV7-9	TRBJ1-1
TGTGCCTGGAGTGTACCAGCGGGGGCGGATGAAAAACTGTTTTTT	CAWSVPAGADEKLFF	few	15	-	TRBV30	TRBJ1-4
TGTGCCAGTAGTATAGCCCCCGAATTGGGCGCTGAAGCTTTCTTT	CASSIAPELGAEAFF	many	15	-	TRBV19	TRBJ1-1
TGCGCCAGCAGCCAAGATCTCGGGACAGGCAATCAGCCCCAGCATTTT	CASSQDLGTGNQPQHF	-	16	TRBD1	TRBV4-1	TRBJ1-5
TGTGCCAGTAGTATGGCCGTCAATCAGCCCCAGCATTTT	CASSMAVNQPQHF	many	13	-	TRBV19	TRBJ1-5
TGTGCCAGTAGGAAGGCCCCCGGGGAAAGCGGGAGGTTGTCGAATGAGCAGTTCTTC	CASRKAPGESGRLSNEQFF	-	19	TRBD2	TRBV19	TRBJ2-1
TGTGCCAGCATTGGGGGAGGGGGGGCTGAAGCTTTCTTT	CASIGGGGAEAFF	few	13	-	TRBV27	TRBJ1-1
TGTGCCAGCTCACCACCGGGCCGTTTTTATGGCTACACCTTC	CASSPPGRFYGYTF	few	14	-	TRBV18	TRBJ1-2
TGTGCCAGCAGTTTCACCACACGACAGGGGACCAGGGAAGCTTTCTTT	CASSFTTRQGTREAFF	many	16	TRBD1	TRBV12-3/TRBV12-4	TRBJ1-1
TGTGCCAGTAGTGGGATGGAATACGAGCAGTACTTC	CASSGMEYEQYF	few	12	-	TRBV19	TRBJ2-7
TGTGCCAGTAGTACTCGGACAGGGAGGGACACTGAAGCTTTCTTT	CASSTRTGRDTEAFF	few	15	TRBD1	TRBV19	TRBJ1-1
TGTGCTAGTGGTTTGGGACTAGCGGGAGGTGGGGACATTCAGTACTTC	CASGLGLAGGGDIQYF	-	16	TRBD2	TRBV12-5	TRBJ2-4
TGCAGTGTTGGGGGCAATCAGCCCCAGCATTTT	CSVGGNQPQHF	-	11	-	TRBV20-1	TRBJ1-5
TGCAGCGTCGCCGGGCCGGCGGGAGGTCCACTCGGTGGTACGCAGTATTTT	CSVAGPAGGPLGGTQYF	many	17	TRBD2	TRBV29-1	TRBJ2-3
TGTGCCAGCAGTTACCGGGGACAGGGAGACTACACCTTC	CASSYRGQGDYTF	many	13	TRBD1	TRBV6-5	TRBJ1-2
TGTGCCAGCAGCTCTCGTCAGTACAATGAGCAGTTCTTC	CASSSRQYNEQFF	many	13	-	TRBV7-9	TRBJ2-1
TGTGCCAGCAGCAAACGGACAGAAAGCTCTGGGGCTGAAGCTTTCTTT	CASSKRTESSGAEAFF	many	16	-	TRBV7-8	TRBJ1-1
TGTGCCAGCACTGACGCCCGGAACACCGGGGAGCTGTTTTTT	CASTDARNTGELFF	many	14	-	TRBV6-1	TRBJ2-2
TGTGCCAGCAGTTACAAACGGCTGAACACTGAAGCTTTCTTT	CASSYKRLNTEAFF	many	14	-	TRBV6-5	TRBJ1-1
TGTGCCAGCAGCCGAGGGGTATTAAGTGACACTGAAGCTTTCTTT	CASSRGVLSDTEAFF	many	15	-	TRBV7-9	TRBJ1-1
TGTGCCAGCAGCGTAGCGGCGGAACAGGGGGTCACAGATACGCAGTATTTT	CASSVAAEQGVTDTQYF	-	17	TRBD1	TRBV9	TRBJ2-3
TGTGCCAGCAGTCCCCGGGGGATAAGCAATCAGCCCCAGCATTTT	CASSPRGISNQPQHF	-	15	-	TRBV28	TRBJ1-5
TGTGCCAGCAGTCGGAGGGGGTCGAGGGGCTACACCTTC	CASSRRGSRGYTF	many	13	-	TRBV6-5	TRBJ1-2
TGCGCCAGCAGCGACAGTCGAAGTGAGACCCAGTACTTC	CASSDSRSETQYF	-	13	-	TRBV4-1	TRBJ2-5
TGTGCCAGTAGTAAAGGGACAGGGGCTCATCTAAACTATGGCTACACCTTC	CASSKGTGAHLNYGYTF	few	17	TRBD1	TRBV19	TRBJ1-2
TGTGCCACCAGTGATGCGACAGATACGCAGTATTTT	CATSDATDTQYF	-	12	-	TRBV24-1	TRBJ2-3
TGTGCCAGCAGTTTATACCGCCCAGCAAGGTCTAGCTACGAGCAGTACTTC	CASSLYRPARSSYEQYF	few	17	-	TRBV28	TRBJ2-7
TGTGCCAGCGTGGCTAGCGGCTACGAGCAGTACTTC	CASVASGYEQYF	-	12	TRBD2	TRBV2	TRBJ2-7
TGTGCCAGCAGACTGAAGGGGGCAGGCACTGAAGCTTTCTTT	CASRLKGAGTEAFF	many	14	TRBD1	TRBV12-3/TRBV12-4	TRBJ1-1
TGTGCCAGTAGTATGTGGGATAGTAATGAAAAACTGTTTTTT	CASSMWDSNEKLFF	many	14	-	TRBV19	TRBJ1-4
TGTGCCAGCAGCCTGCAGGAGTTTACCTACGAGCAGTACTTC	CASSLQEFTYEQYF	few	14	-	TRBV5-5	TRBJ2-7
TGTGCCAGCATTGGGGGGGGGGGTACTAACAATGAGCAGTTCTTC	CASIGGGGTNNEQFF	-	15	TRBD2	TRBV5-4	TRBJ2-1
TGTGCCAGCAGTTCAACAGGGGAGGGAGATACGCAGTATTTT	CASSSTGEGDTQYF	many	14	-	TRBV28	TRBJ2-3
TGTGCCAGCAGCATCTTCGCATACGAGAAGTACTTC	CASSIFAYEKYF	-	12	-	TRBV7-2	TRBJ2-7
TGTGCCAGTAGTAACAGGGGTCTACAGCCCCAGCATTTT	CASSNRGLQPQHF	few	13	TRBD1	TRBV19	TRBJ1-5
TGTGCCAGCAGCTTAGCGGGGGGACTAGCGGCTCGCGAGCAGTTCTTC	CASSLAGGLAAREQFF	many	16	TRBD2	TRBV7-9	TRBJ2-1
TGTGCCAGCAGTTCTCGGAGGCTGGTGGAGTTCTTC	CASSSRRLVEFF	many	12	-	TRBV27	TRBJ2-1
TGCAGCGTTGAAGGAGGCGGGAGCTACGAGCAGTACTTC	CSVEGGGSYEQYF	-	13	TRBD2	TRBV29-1	TRBJ2-7
TGTGCCAGTAGTATGTCCCAGGGGGCTGGCGAGCAGTACTTC	CASSMSQGAGEQYF	few	14	TRBD1	TRBV19	TRBJ2-7
TGTGCCAGCAAATTACCGGGACAGGGACCCACCGTGGGATATGGCTACACCTTC	CASKLPGQGPTVGYGYTF	-	18	TRBD1	TRBV28	TRBJ1-2
TGTGCCAGCAGCTTAGGGTGGGCAGGGGGAAACTACGAGCAGTACTTC	CASSLGWAGGNYEQYF	many	16	TRBD1	TRBV11-2	TRBJ2-7
TGTGCCATCAGTATACAGGGGGCGGATGGAAACACCATATATTTT	CAISIQGADGNTIYF	-	15	TRBD1	TRBV10-3	TRBJ1-3
TGCAGTGCTAGAGTGGTAGCGGTTAGCTCCTACAATGAGCAGTTCTTC	CSARVVAVSSYNEQFF	-	16	-	TRBV20-1	TRBJ2-1
TGTGCCAGCAGCTCTCCCTCCCGGGGGGGCGTAATGCAGTATTTT	CASSSPSRGGVMQYF	many	15	TRBD2	TRBV7-8	TRBJ2-3
TGTGCCACCAGCAGAGAGGGATTCAATCAGCCCCAGCATTTT	CATSREGFNQPQHF	few	14	-	TRBV15	TRBJ1-5